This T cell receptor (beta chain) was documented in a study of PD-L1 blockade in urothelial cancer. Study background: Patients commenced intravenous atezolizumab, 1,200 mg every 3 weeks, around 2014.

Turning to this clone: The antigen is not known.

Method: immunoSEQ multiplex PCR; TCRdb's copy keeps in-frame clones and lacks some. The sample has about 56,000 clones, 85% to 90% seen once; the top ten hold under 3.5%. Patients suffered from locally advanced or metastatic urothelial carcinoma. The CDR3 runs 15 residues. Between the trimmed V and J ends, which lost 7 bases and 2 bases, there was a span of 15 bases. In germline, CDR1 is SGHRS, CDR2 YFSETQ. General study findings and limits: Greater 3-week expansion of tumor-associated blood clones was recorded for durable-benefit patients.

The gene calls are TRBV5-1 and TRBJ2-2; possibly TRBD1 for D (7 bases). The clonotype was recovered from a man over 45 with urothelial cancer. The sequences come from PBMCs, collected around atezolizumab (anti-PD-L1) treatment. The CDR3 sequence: CASQTRGDNTGELFF. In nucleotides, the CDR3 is TGCGCCAGCCAGACCAGGGGGGATAACACCGGGGAGCTGTTTTTT. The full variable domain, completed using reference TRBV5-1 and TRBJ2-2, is KAGVTQTPRYLIKTRGQQVTLSCSPISGHRSVSWYQQTPGQGLQFLFEYFSETQRNKGNFPGRFSGRQFSNSRSEMNVSTLELGDSALYLCASQTRGDNTGELFFGEGSRLTVL.